Sequencing of this T cell receptor beta chain was carried out in a study of blood T cell repertoires in COVID-19. Overall study: The cDNA or gDNA used as material had been derived from T cells, B-cell-depleted T cells, or PBMCs.

A word on this clone: Other DNA sequences within the sample encode an identical CDR3.

TCRdb's copy holds only in-frame clones and misses some; the assay was immunoSEQ multiplex PCR. Of under 450,000 clones listed, over 75% are singletons. The CDR3 covers 13 residues. V was pared by 6 bases and J by 5 bases, with 3 bases of the junction left unmatched. Germline lookup yields CDR1 MRHNA and CDR2 SNTAGT. Sample: PBMCs or T cells enriched from blood (not recorded which). The rearrangement joins TRBV6-4 to TRBJ1-2; 10 bases align to TRBD1. This receptor was obtained from a woman aged 25 to 39 who had recovered from COVID-19. In nucleotides, the CDR3 is TGTGCCAGCAGCCGGGACAGGGGATATGGCTACACCTTC. It specifies CASSRDRGYGYTF.